This TCR beta chain comes out of a study of shared clonotypes between healthy human individuals. The table came from immunoSEQ multiplex PCR; TCRdb's copy has only in-frame clones and leaves some out. The table lists roughly 1 million clones, roughly 74% of them singletons. The CDR3 spans 15 residues. The J segment lost 3 bases and the V segment lost 5 bases, leaving 8 bases of the junction unmatched. The V gene's germline CDR1 is MDHEN and CDR2 SYDVKM. Input material: memory CD4+ T cells from PBMCs. Subset reported: CD45RA-negative fraction. The chain links TRBV28 to TRBJ2-7, with 9 bases matching TRBD2. This TCR came from a man younger than 35 in good health. Some clones in this sample may be carry-over from other donors' samples. The CDR3 sequence: CASSPVAGAFYEQYF. In DNA form, the CDR3 reads TGTGCCAGCAGTCCCGTAGCGGGAGCTTTCTACGAGCAGTACTTC. The whole variable domain, filled in from reference TRBV28 and TRBJ2-7, reads DVKVTQSSRYLVKRTGEKVFLECVQDMDHENMFWYRQDPGLGLRLIYFSYDVKMKEKGDIPEGYSVSREKKERFSLILESASTNQTSMYLCASSPVAGAFYEQYFGPGTRLTVT.